One sample yielded the 28 T cell receptor beta chains listed below, sequenced in a study of T cell repertoires in aging, cancer and after chemotherapy. Peripheral blood genomic DNA, not sorted cells or RNA, was the template. A mixed TRB-A/B primer pool amplified rearranged TRB by multiplex touch-down PCR. Using its own MiXCR run on the multiplex PCR reads, TCRdb lists one record per CDR3 protein. The repertoire holds 1,000 or so distinct CDR3 sequences, with around 20% as singletons. Source material: blood. These receptors came from a human donor with a solid tumor.

In this sample, this clonotype turned up a few times. The CDR3 is CASSLAGGTGELFF. The CDR3 DNA sequence: TGTGCCAGCAGTTTAGCCGGGGGCACCGGGGAGCTGTTTTTT. The gene calls are TRBV12-3 or TRBV12-4 and TRBJ2-2, with TRBD2 as a possible D gene (6 bases). V shed 0 bases and J shed 4 bases, with 6 bases lying between them. The CDR3 consists of 14 residues.

This clonotype is labeled large (0.1 to 1%). This chain connects TRBV6-1 to TRBJ2-7, with unresolved D. V lost 1 base and J lost 1, with 8 bases in between. The germline gives CDR1 MNHNS, CDR2 SASEGT. The CDR3 runs to 14 residues. CDR3 sequence: CASSEVWESYEQYF. Here the CDR3 DNA reads TGTGCCAGCAGTGAAGTATGGGAATCCTACGAGCAGTACTTC.

This clonotype was observed a few times. This rearrangement joins TRBV20-1 to TRBJ1-1; tentative D call: TRBD1 (6 bases). Trimming shortened V by 6 bases and J by 2 bases, and 16 bases separated the two germline ends. The CDR3 covers 14 residues. CDR1 is DFQATT and CDR2 is SNEGSKA in the germline V gene (reference sequence). The CDR3 DNA reads TGCAGTGCCACAGGGCCGGGGAGAAACACTGAAGCTTTCTTT. Protein: CSATGPGRNTEAFF.

The chain carries TRBV19 and TRBJ2-5; the match to TRBD1 covers 10 bases. The CDR3 length is 16 residues. CDR1 is LNHDA, CDR2 SQIVND, per germline (reference sequence). V was pared by 6 bases and J by 1 base, with 8 bases of the junction left unmatched. Here the CDR3 DNA reads TGTGCCAGTAGCCACGGGGACAGGGGATCCCAAGAGACCCAGTACTTC. Encoded protein: CASSHGDRGSQETQYF. The full variable domain, in which reference TRBV19 and TRBJ2-5 provide the parts outside the CDR3, is DGGITQSPKYLFRKEGQNVTLSCEQNLNHDAMYWYRQDPGQGLRLIYYSQIVNDFQKGDIAEGYSVSREKKESFPLTVTSAQKNPTAFYLCASSHGDRGSQETQYFGPGTRLLVL.

This clonotype was found a few times. The chain carries TRBV7-9 and TRBJ2-1; 8 nucleotides match TRBD2. The CDR3 sequence is 15 residues long. With V trimmed by 3 bases and J by 5 bases, 6 bases remained unmatched. Germline assignment: CDR1 SEHNR and CDR2 FQNEAQ (reference sequence). CDR3 sequence: CASSFSGGPHNEQFF. Written as DNA, the CDR3 is TGTGCCAGCAGCTTTTCGGGGGGGCCTCACAATGAGCAGTTCTTC.

This clonotype came up once. The V gene is TRBV7-2, the J gene TRBJ2-3; possibly TRBD1 or TRBD2 for D (6 bases each). CDR1 and CDR2 (germline): SGHTA, FQGNSA. CDR3 size: 15 residues. Trimming removed 1 base at V and 6 bases at J, with 14 bases between. Written as DNA, the CDR3 is TGTGCCAGCAGCTTAGTTGGGGGGCCTCGGGATACGCAGTATTTT. Its translation is CASSLVGGPRDTQYF.

Within the sample, this clonotype is large. This chain joins TRBV19 and TRBJ1-1, with D hard to call. This CDR3 is built from 13 residues. Trimming removed 3 bases at V and 4 bases at J, with 9 bases between. Germline assignment: CDR1 LNHDA and CDR2 SQIVND (reference sequence). DNA for the CDR3: TGTGCCAGTAGTATTATGGGTGCCACTGAAGCTTTCTTT. Translated: CASSIMGATEAFF.

This clonotype appeared a few times. The chain is built from TRBV20-1 and TRBJ1-1; 10 bases match TRBD1. The CDR3 spans 15 residues. The germline CDR1 and CDR2 sequences are DFQATT and SNEGSKA (reference sequence). After removal of 0 bases from V and 3 bases from J, the junction contained 4 bases not matched to a gene. The CDR3 nucleotides are TGCAGTGCTAGAGATCCCGGGACAGGGGACACTGAAGCTTTCTTT. As protein: CSARDPGTGDTEAFF.

This clonotype showed up just a few times. The gene calls are TRBV30 and TRBJ2-3, with TRBD1 matching over 10 bases. V shed 4 bases and J 4 bases; nucleotides not matched to a gene: 11. The CDR3 extends over 16 amino acids. Per germline, CDR1 GTSNPN and CDR2 SVGIG (reference sequence). Here the CDR3 reads CAWTDLGTGDPDTQYF. In DNA, the CDR3 is TGTGCCTGGACCGACCTCGGGACAGGGGATCCAGATACGCAGTATTTT.

The V and J genes are TRBV20-1 and TRBJ2-3, with D perhaps TRBD1 (5 bases). The CDR3 is 13 amino acids. CDR1 and CDR2 from the germline V gene are DFQATT and SNEGSKA (reference sequence). Deletions cut 5 bases from V and 6 bases from J, with 15 bases between. The chain's CDR3 is CSAPGHVGDTQYF. CDR3 coding DNA: TGCAGTGCTCCAGGGCACGTGGGGGATACGCAGTATTTT.

This chain links TRBV6-6 with TRBJ2-1; 8 bases map to TRBD2. Germline CDR1 and CDR2: MNHNY and SVGAGI (reference sequence). The CDR3 length is 17 residues. The trim removed 8 bases at V and 8 bases at J, leaving 20 bases unmatched. CDR3 coding DNA: TGTGCCAGCCATACCCTTTTTCCGGGACTAGTGAGGGATGAGCAGTTCTTC. Protein sequence: CASHTLFPGLVRDEQFF.

This chain connects TRBV7-3 to TRBJ2-2; possible D gene TRBD1, 5 bases. Germline V gives CDR1 SGHTA, CDR2 FQGTGA. This CDR3 has 16 amino acids. V was clipped by 2 bases and J by 7 bases, with 17 bases between them. CDR3 residues: CASSLLGVQSFGELFF. CDR3 coding DNA: TGTGCCAGCAGCTTATTAGGGGTACAGTCATTCGGGGAGCTGTTTTTT.

This clonotype appeared a few times. V usage is TRBV18 and J usage is TRBJ1-1; D call uncertain. Trimming took off 4 bases at V and 1 base at J, with 7 bases between the two ends. The CDR3 is 13 amino acids. The V gene's germline CDR1 is KGHSH and CDR2 LQKENI. The CDR3 DNA follows: TGTGCCAGCTCACTCCAAGGGAACACTGAAGCTTTCTTT. Translating gives CASSLQGNTEAFF.

This clonotype has just a few counts. The V gene is TRBV15, the J gene TRBJ1-5; TRBD1 agrees at 7 bases. Looked up from germline, CDR1 is LNHNV and CDR2 is YYDKDF (reference sequence). With 2 bases clipped from V and 2 bases from J, the junction kept 12 bases outside the gene matches. CDR3 length: 18 amino acids. In DNA, the CDR3 is TGTGCCACCAGCAGACAACCACTGACAGGGTCGGGCAATCAGCCCCAGCATTTT. Amino acid sequence: CATSRQPLTGSGNQPQHF.

Concerning this clonotype: A single base separates this from a much larger clone, so it may be a read error. The CDR3 DNA is TGCAGTGCTAGTCCCTATTGGGATTCTAACTATGGCTACACCTTC. Translating gives CSASPYWDSNYGYTF. This chain joins TRBV20-1 and TRBJ1-2; D not resolved. Trimming removed 3 bases at V and 0 bases at J, with 14 bases between. This CDR3 comprises 15 residues. Per the germline V gene, CDR1 is DFQATT and CDR2 is SNEGSKA (reference sequence).

This clonotype was seen more than once but under ten times. The V gene is TRBV29-1, the J gene TRBJ2-3, with D unresolved. The V gene lost 1 base and the J gene lost 0 bases, with 8 bases spanning the gap. The CDR3 consists of 14 residues. Germline CDR1 reads SQVTM; CDR2 reads ANQGSEA. The chain's CDR3 is CSVEGGSSTDTQYF. The CDR3 bases are TGCAGCGTTGAAGGCGGATCTAGCACAGATACGCAGTATTTT.

There are a few counts of this clonotype. The CDR3 DNA sequence: TGTGCCAGCAGCCAGTGGCGGAGCTCCTACGAGCAGTACTTC. This sequence encodes CASSQWRSSYEQYF. This chain connects TRBV11-2 to TRBJ2-7; D gene unclear. Trimming shortened V by 5 bases and J by 0 bases, and 11 bases separated the two germline ends. This CDR3 is built from 14 residues. Germline V gene data show CDR1 as SGHAT and CDR2 as FQNNGV.

This clonotype has only a few counts. The V gene is TRBV5-1, the J gene TRBJ2-1; D perhaps matches TRBD1 (6 bases). V dropped 3 bases and J dropped 7 bases, with 20 bases sitting between them. The CDR3 runs to 16 residues. From germline, CDR1 is SGHRS and CDR2 YFSETQ. The CDR3 spells CASSSGTLTQRNEQFF. Here the CDR3 DNA reads TGCGCCAGCAGCTCCGGGACACTCACCCAGAGGAATGAGCAGTTCTTC. The full variable domain, completed using reference TRBV5-1 and TRBJ2-1, is KAGVTQTPRYLIKTRGQQVTLSCSPISGHRSVSWYQQTPGQGLQFLFEYFSETQRNKGNFPGRFSGRQFSNSRSEMNVSTLELGDSALYLCASSSGTLTQRNEQFFGPGTRLTVL.

The J gene is TRBJ2-3, the V gene TRBV10-3; 8 bases line up with TRBD2. This CDR3 spans 14 amino acids. From germline, CDR1 is ENHRY and CDR2 SYGVKD. V shed 6 bases, J shed 2 bases, and the junction held 4 bases outside the gene matches. CDR3 protein: CAIRGLGNTDTQYF. DNA of the CDR3: TGTGCCATCAGGGGACTAGGAAACACAGATACGCAGTATTTT.

This clonotype counts as medium-sized. This rearrangement joins TRBV7-2 to TRBJ2-7; D perhaps matches TRBD1 (6 bases). Per germline, CDR1 SGHTA and CDR2 FQGNSA. The V gene lost 4 bases and the J gene lost 2 bases, with 12 bases spanning the gap. The CDR3 contains 14 residues. The CDR3 protein is CASSSDSNTYEQYF. CDR3 sequence (DNA): TGTGCCAGCAGCTCGGACAGTAATACCTACGAGCAGTACTTC.

Written as DNA, the CDR3 is TGTGCCACCAGCCCCCGGGCGGGGAGGGAGACCCAGTACTTC. Translated, it gives CATSPRAGRETQYF. V is TRBV15 and J is TRBJ2-5; a weak D match, TRBD2 (6 bases). CDR3 length equals 14 residues. Germline V gene data show CDR1 as LNHNV and CDR2 as YYDKDF (reference sequence). Between the trimmed V and J ends, which lost 5 bases and 5 bases, there was a span of 15 bases.

This clonotype is medium-sized within its sample. This chain links TRBV13 with TRBJ2-7, with 9 bases that match TRBD2. V gave up 3 bases and J gave up 0 bases; unmatched junction bases: 3. Germline lookup yields CDR1 PRHDT and CDR2 FYEKMQ (reference sequence). The CDR3 is made up of 15 amino acids. The DNA for the CDR3 is TGTGCCAGCAGCTTGGCGGGGGGGACCTCCTACGAGCAGTACTTC. It codes for CASSLAGGTSYEQYF. Drawing the rest from reference TRBV13 and TRBJ2-7, the complete variable domain is AAGVIQSPRHLIKEKRETATLKCYPIPRHDTVYWYQQGPGQDPQFLISFYEKMQSDKGSIPDRFSAQQFSDYHSELNMSSLELGDSALYFCASSLAGGTSYEQYFGPGTRLTVT.

This clonotype was seen a handful of times. V and J are TRBV12-3 or TRBV12-4 and TRBJ1-1; D gene uncertain. Trimming took 5 bases from V and 11 from J, leaving 15 bases between them. The CDR3 extends over 12 amino acids. CDR3 protein: CASSPNRQEAFF. CDR3 coding DNA: TGTGCCAGCAGTCCGAATCGGCAGGAGGCTTTCTTT.

CDR3 nucleotide sequence: TGTGCCAGCAGCTTGGGATTCAACCGGGGAGATACGCAGTATTTT. This translates into CASSLGFNRGDTQYF. This rearrangement joins TRBV5-6 to TRBJ2-3; maybe TRBD2 (5 bases). Germline CDR1 SGHDT, CDR2 YYEEEE. This CDR3 contains 15 residues. V shed 0 bases and J shed 5 bases, with 13 bases lying between them.

Within the sample, this clonotype is medium-sized (0.01 to 0.1%). This rearrangement joins TRBV6-1 to TRBJ2-2, with unresolved D. The CDR3 has 14 amino acids. The germline gives CDR1 MNHNS, CDR2 SASEGT. The V end was cut by 6 bases, the J end by 3 bases, with 11 bases between. CDR3 in amino acids: CASRQTPDTGELFF. CDR3 sequence (DNA): TGTGCCAGCAGGCAGACCCCTGACACCGGGGAGCTGTTTTTT.

By its share, this clonotype is medium-sized (0.01 to 0.1%). The chain links TRBV27 to TRBJ2-1; D call uncertain. Germline V gene sequence: CDR1 MNHEY, CDR2 SMNVEV (reference sequence). The CDR3 consists of 13 residues. Trimming removed 1 base from V and 1 base from J, with 2 bases in between. CDR3 protein: CASSLYSYNEQFF. In DNA, the CDR3 is TGTGCCAGCAGTTTATATTCCTACAATGAGCAGTTCTTC.

This clonotype is judged large (0.1 to 1%). The chain employs TRBV7-6 and TRBJ2-6; D gene ambiguous. In germline, CDR1 is SGHVS, CDR2 FNYEAQ. V was cut by 4 bases and J by 1 base, with 8 bases left in between. This CDR3 comprises 15 residues. The CDR3 loop is CASSYRDSGANVLTF. CDR3 in DNA: TGTGCCAGCAGCTATAGGGATTCTGGGGCCAACGTCCTGACTTTC.

By share of the sample, this clonotype is medium-sized (0.01 to 0.1%). V gene TRBV20-1 combines with J gene TRBJ1-5, with no clear D. The CDR3 has 15 amino acids. Trimming pared 0 bases from V and 0 bases from J, leaving 9 bases between. Looked up from germline, CDR1 is DFQATT and CDR2 is SNEGSKA (reference sequence). The CDR3 sequence: CSARDGTASNQPQHF. As DNA, the CDR3 is TGCAGTGCTAGAGATGGCACAGCTAGCAATCAGCCCCAGCATTTT.